This is a list of T cell receptor beta chains from one sample in a study of control samples from healthy donors and cancer patients. The table came from immunoSEQ multiplex PCR; TCRdb's copy has only in-frame clones and leaves some out. The sample has 400,000 to 500,000 clones, 75% to 95% seen once. The sequencing input was PBMCs. Receptors were obtained from a man in his forties with head and neck cancer. The CDR3 runs from the conserved cysteine through the conserved F or W. A D gene is named only where the DNA matches it firmly. Where a row states a size, it is once, few, many or the class of an expanded clone; other rows omit it.

D gene: NA
V gene: TRBV5-4
J gene: TRBJ1-1
clone size: NA
CDR3 protein: CASSFGRGTEAFF
CDR3 DNA: TGTGCCAGCAGCTTTGGGCGGGGCACTGAAGCTTTCTTT

D gene: NA
V gene: TRBV11-2
J gene: TRBJ1-2
clone size: NA
CDR3 protein: CASKITGPHGYTF
CDR3 DNA: TGTGCCAGCAAAATAACAGGGCCACATGGCTACACCTTC

D gene: NA
V gene: TRBV27
J gene: TRBJ2-7
clone size: NA
CDR3 protein: CASSYAGQAYEQYF
CDR3 DNA: TGTGCCAGCAGTTACGCAGGCCAAGCTTACGAGCAGTACTTC

D gene: NA
V gene: TRBV28
J gene: TRBJ1-5
clone size: few
CDR3 protein: CASSLLQGDQPQHF
CDR3 DNA: TGTGCCAGCAGTTTATTACAGGGAGATCAGCCCCAGCATTTT

D gene: NA
V gene: TRBV6-1
J gene: TRBJ1-3
clone size: NA
CDR3 protein: CASSDGPISGNTIYF
CDR3 DNA: TGTGCCAGCAGTGATGGGCCGATCTCTGGAAACACCATATATTTT

D gene: NA
V gene: TRBV5-4
J gene: TRBJ2-7
clone size: NA
CDR3 protein: CASSFRGPDYEQYF
CDR3 DNA: TGTGCCAGCAGCTTTCGGGGACCCGACTACGAGCAGTACTTC

D gene: TRBD1
V gene: TRBV13
J gene: TRBJ2-2
clone size: NA
CDR3 protein: CASSSGQGEGNGELFF
CDR3 DNA: TGTGCCAGCAGCTCCGGACAGGGGGAAGGCAACGGGGAGCTGTTTTTT

D gene: NA
V gene: TRBV9
J gene: TRBJ2-3
clone size: NA
CDR3 protein: CASSAGGWADTQYF
CDR3 DNA: TGTGCCAGCAGCGCTGGTGGATGGGCAGATACGCAGTATTTT

D gene: TRBD2
V gene: TRBV3-1/TRBV3-2
J gene: TRBJ2-5
clone size: NA
CDR3 protein: CASSPLGTSGRAQETQYF
CDR3 DNA: TGTGCCAGCAGCCCTCTCGGGACTAGCGGGAGGGCCCAAGAGACCCAGTACTTC

D gene: TRBD2
V gene: TRBV2
J gene: TRBJ2-3
clone size: NA
CDR3 protein: CASSEYQGLGTDTQYF
CDR3 DNA: TGTGCCAGCAGTGAATACCAGGGACTAGGCACAGATACGCAGTATTTT

D gene: TRBD1
V gene: TRBV29-1
J gene: TRBJ1-1
clone size: NA
CDR3 protein: CSVGDRGTEAFF
CDR3 DNA: TGCAGCGTGGGGGACAGGGGAACTGAAGCTTTCTTT

D gene: TRBD2
V gene: TRBV5-1
J gene: TRBJ2-3
clone size: NA
CDR3 protein: CASSPGTTTDTQYF
CDR3 DNA: TGCGCCAGCAGCCCTGGGACTACCACAGATACGCAGTATTTT